Listed below are T cell receptor beta chains from one sample, sequenced in a study of blood T cell repertoires in COVID-19. TCRdb keeps only in-frame clones here, not all; method: immunoSEQ multiplex PCR. This sample has about 400,000 clones, with around 87% found just once. Specimen: PBMCs or T cells enriched from blood (not recorded which). All receptors derive from a man aged 40-55 years in a cohort exposed to, infected with or recovered from COVID-19 (not recorded which). Both conserved end residues are part of each CDR3. The order of the fields is D gene, V gene, J gene, clone size, CDR3 protein, CDR3 DNA. The D gene is left open where the match is weak. Part of the rows lack a size; the others show once, few, many or a class for expanded clones.

>TRBD1|TRBV4-2|TRBJ2-7|-
CASSWTGVRYEQYF
TGTGCCAGCAGCTGGACAGGGGTGAGGTACGAGCAGTACTTC
>TRBD2|TRBV2|TRBJ2-1|-
CASSSPIAGGPPSSSYNEQFF
TGTGCCAGCAGTTCTCCTATAGCGGGAGGCCCCCCCTCTAGCTCCTACAATGAGCAGTTCTTC
>TRBD2|TRBV7-2|TRBJ2-3|-
CASSLYLAGGPDTQYF
TGTGCCAGCAGCTTATATCTAGCGGGAGGCCCAGATACGCAGTATTTT
>-|TRBV7-2|TRBJ1-6|-
CASSLSGRVNPYNSPLHF
TGTGCCAGCAGCTTATCGGGCAGGGTGAACCCCTATAATTCACCCCTCCACTTT
>-|TRBV4-1|TRBJ2-5|-
CASSQEQTYQETQYF
TGCGCCAGCAGCCAAGAACAGACCTACCAAGAGACCCAGTACTTC
>TRBD1|TRBV5-1|TRBJ1-2|once
CASSSGQGGYGYTF
TGCGCCAGCAGCTCGGGACAGGGAGGCTATGGCTACACCTTC
>-|TRBV28|TRBJ1-1|-
CASSLQGKNTEAFF
TGTGCCAGCAGTTTACAGGGGAAGAACACTGAAGCTTTCTTT
>-|TRBV5-1|TRBJ1-5|-
CASSPGTPNQPQHF
TGCGCCAGCAGCCCCGGGACACCTAATCAGCCCCAGCATTTT
>-|TRBV7-9|TRBJ1-5|-
CASSLTGTPFNQPQHF
TGTGCCAGCAGCCTTACTGGGACACCCTTCAATCAGCCCCAGCATTTT
>TRBD2|TRBV5-1|TRBJ2-6|-
CASSLVGGAPRGANVLTF
TGCGCCAGCAGCTTGGTGGGAGGGGCCCCTAGAGGGGCCAACGTCCTGACTTTC
>TRBD1|TRBV7-9|TRBJ2-7|-
CASSKGQGAYEQYF
TGTGCCAGCAGCAAAGGACAGGGCGCCTACGAGCAGTACTTC
>-|TRBV2|TRBJ1-6|-
CASYLQGTNSPLHF
TGTGCCAGCTATCTTCAGGGGACGAATTCACCCCTCCACTTT
>TRBD1|TRBV18|TRBJ2-7|-
CASSPWGTDLYEQYF
TGTGCCAGCTCACCATGGGGGACAGACCTCTACGAGCAGTACTTC
>-|TRBV5-1|TRBJ1-1|-
CASSWTDMNTEAFF
TGCGCCAGCAGCTGGACGGACATGAACACTGAAGCTTTCTTT
>TRBD1|TRBV10-1|TRBJ1-3|-
CASSEARGLPGNTIYF
TGCGCCAGCAGTGAAGCCAGGGGGCTACCTGGAAACACCATATATTTT
>TRBD1|TRBV3-1/TRBV3-2|TRBJ1-2|-
CASSLTGRGSSGYTF
TGTGCCAGCAGCCTGACAGGGAGAGGTAGCAGCGGCTACACCTTC
>-|TRBV5-1|TRBJ2-3|-
CASKERAASTDTQYF
TGCGCCAGCAAGGAGAGAGCGGCCAGCACAGATACGCAGTATTTT
>-|TRBV6-4|TRBJ1-1|once
CASSSGGQIAFF
TGTGCCAGCAGTTCAGGAGGGCAGATCGCTTTCTTT
>-|TRBV5-4|TRBJ2-3|-
CASSLGVDTQYF
TGTGCCAGCAGCTTGGGAGTAGATACGCAGTATTTT
>-|TRBV27|TRBJ2-5|-
CASSPYPQGSRETQYF
TGTGCCAGCAGTCCGTACCCACAGGGCTCAAGAGAGACCCAGTACTTC
>TRBD2|TRBV6-5|TRBJ2-4|-
CASGTSHKNIQYF
TGTGCCAGCGGGACTAGCCACAAAAACATTCAGTACTTC
>TRBD1|TRBV5-6|TRBJ2-5|-
CASSVGTEETQYF
TGTGCCAGCAGCGTCGGGACAGAAGAGACCCAGTACTTC
>-|TRBV19|TRBJ1-2|-
CASSISGANYGYTF
TGTGCCAGTAGTATTTCGGGGGCTAACTATGGCTACACCTTC
>TRBD2|TRBV24-1|TRBJ2-2|-
CATSARPGLAFANTGELFF
TGTGCCACCAGTGCCCGGCCGGGACTAGCGTTCGCGAACACCGGGGAGCTGTTTTTT
>-|TRBV6-5|TRBJ1-4|-
CASSYQGRSNEKLFF
TGTGCCAGCAGTTACCAGGGGCGGTCTAATGAAAAACTGTTTTTT
>TRBD1|TRBV6-5|TRBJ1-1|-
CASSYSKGQGYTEAFF
TGTGCCAGCAGTTACTCCAAGGGACAGGGCTACACTGAAGCTTTCTTT
>TRBD2|TRBV11-2|TRBJ2-1|-
CASSSRLADNEQFF
TGTGCCAGCAGCTCACGACTAGCGGACAATGAGCAGTTCTTC
>TRBD1|TRBV4-2|TRBJ2-7|once
CASSQDLSTGTVYEQYF
TGTGCCAGCAGCCAAGACCTCTCGACAGGGACGGTTTACGAGCAGTACTTC
>TRBD1|TRBV28|TRBJ1-2|-
CASRSGGAGRANYGYTF
TGTGCCAGCAGGTCAGGGGGCGCGGGAAGAGCTAACTATGGCTACACCTTC
>TRBD2|TRBV3-1/TRBV3-2|TRBJ2-2|-
CASSQRGGSAGELFF
TGTGCCAGCAGCCAACGGGGAGGGTCGGCCGGGGAGCTGTTTTTT
>-|TRBV27|TRBJ1-1|once
CASSLSAGTEAFF
TGTGCCAGCAGTTTATCGGCTGGTACTGAAGCTTTCTTT
>-|TRBV7-8|TRBJ1-2|-
CASSPWRGGYTF
TGTGCCAGCAGCCCGTGGAGGGGCGGCTACACCTTC
>-|TRBV6-5|TRBJ1-6|few
CASRGGGASPLHF
TGTGCCAGCAGGGGCGGGGGAGCTTCACCCCTCCACTTT
>TRBD2|TRBV19|TRBJ2-2|few
CASSIMGLAGPGELFF
TGTGCCAGTAGTATTATGGGACTAGCGGGACCCGGGGAGCTGTTTTTT
>TRBD1|TRBV28|TRBJ1-2|-
CASSRTGQGLGYGYTF
TGTGCCAGCAGCCGGACAGGACAGGGGCTGGGCTATGGCTACACCTTC
>-|TRBV19|TRBJ2-5|-
CASSNDRKETQYF
TGTGCCAGTAGTAATGATAGAAAAGAGACCCAGTACTTC
>TRBD1|TRBV27|TRBJ2-7|-
CASSLRGPDGYEQYF
TGTGCCAGCAGTTTAAGGGGGCCGGACGGCTACGAGCAGTACTTC
>TRBD1|TRBV2|TRBJ2-1|once
CASSVDWTGNEQFF
TGTGCCAGCAGTGTAGACTGGACAGGGAATGAGCAGTTCTTC
>-|TRBV15|TRBJ2-2|-
CATSERRGAGELFF
TGTGCCACCAGCGAGCGCAGGGGCGCCGGGGAGCTGTTTTTT
>TRBD2|TRBV7-3|TRBJ2-3|-
CASSLQGTSGGDTQYF
TGTGCCAGCAGCCTACAAGGGACTAGCGGAGGCGATACGCAGTATTTT
>TRBD1|TRBV27|TRBJ2-1|-
CASSKQGTVGVYEQFF
TGTGCCAGCAGTAAACAGGGGACGGTGGGTGTGTATGAGCAGTTCTTC
>-|TRBV2|TRBJ1-4|-
CASSEGRHNEKLFF
TGTGCCAGCAGTGAGGGCAGGCATAATGAAAAACTGTTTTTT
>-|TRBV30|TRBJ1-1|-
CAWSVGGSNTEAFF
TGTGCCTGGAGTGTAGGCGGCTCCAACACTGAAGCTTTCTTT
>-|TRBV28|TRBJ1-1|-
CASSSPRRVDTEAFF
TGTGCCAGCAGTAGCCCGAGGAGGGTGGACACTGAAGCTTTCTTT
>TRBD1|TRBV24-1|TRBJ1-1|-
CATSDKTGTAFF
TGTGCCACCAGTGATAAGACAGGGACGGCTTTCTTT
>-|TRBV6-5|TRBJ1-2|-
CASSYRTRNYGYTF
TGTGCCAGCAGTTACCGAACGAGGAACTATGGCTACACCTTC
>-|TRBV7-9|TRBJ2-1|-
CASSLIAVGQFF
TGTGCCAGCAGCTTAATAGCGGTCGGGCAGTTCTTC
>TRBD1|TRBV28|TRBJ2-1|few
CASSLLGTGGNEQFF
TGTGCCAGCAGTCTGCTAGGGACAGGGGGGAATGAGCAGTTCTTC
>TRBD1|TRBV3-1/TRBV3-2|TRBJ1-6|few
CASSRDRPFFGKPLHF
TGTGCCAGCAGCCGGGACAGACCTTTTTTTGGGAAGCCCCTCCACTTT
>-|TRBV19|TRBJ1-3|few
CASSLWAAGNTIYF
TGTGCCAGTAGTTTGTGGGCTGCGGGAAACACCATATATTTT
>TRBD1|TRBV11-3|TRBJ2-4|-
CASSPGQGANKNIQYF
TGTGCCAGCAGCCCCGGGCAGGGGGCTAACAAAAACATTCAGTACTTC
>-|TRBV27|TRBJ1-2|-
CASSRGKKELGGYTF
TGTGCCAGCAGTCGAGGAAAAAAAGAGTTAGGTGGCTACACCTTC
>TRBD1|TRBV7-6|TRBJ2-7|-
CASSSGQGVFEQYF
TGTGCCAGCAGCTCCGGACAGGGGGTGTTTGAGCAGTACTTC
>-|TRBV24-1|TRBJ1-2|-
CATSGAILGGKYGYTF
TGTGCCACCAGTGGGGCCATTCTGGGGGGAAAGTATGGCTACACCTTC
>-|TRBV24-1|TRBJ1-5|-
CATSDLGLGLGMRSNQPQHF
TGTGCCACCAGTGATTTGGGATTAGGCCTCGGTATGAGGAGCAATCAGCCCCAGCATTTT
>-|TRBV5-5|TRBJ1-2|few
CASSLSRPHGYTF
TGTGCCAGCAGCTTATCGAGGCCCCATGGCTACACCTTC